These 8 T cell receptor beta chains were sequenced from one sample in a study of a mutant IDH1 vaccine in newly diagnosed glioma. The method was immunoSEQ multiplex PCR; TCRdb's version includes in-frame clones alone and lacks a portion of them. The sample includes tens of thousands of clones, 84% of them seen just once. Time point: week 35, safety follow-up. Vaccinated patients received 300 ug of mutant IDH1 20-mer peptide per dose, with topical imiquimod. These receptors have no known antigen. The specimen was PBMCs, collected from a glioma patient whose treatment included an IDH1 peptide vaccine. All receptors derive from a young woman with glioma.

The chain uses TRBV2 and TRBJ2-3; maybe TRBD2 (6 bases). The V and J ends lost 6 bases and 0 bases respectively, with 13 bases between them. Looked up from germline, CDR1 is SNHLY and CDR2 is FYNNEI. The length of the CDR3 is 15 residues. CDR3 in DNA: TGTGCCAGCAGCGCGGGGAGCCCTAGCACAGATACGCAGTATTTT. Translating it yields CASSAGSPSTDTQYF.

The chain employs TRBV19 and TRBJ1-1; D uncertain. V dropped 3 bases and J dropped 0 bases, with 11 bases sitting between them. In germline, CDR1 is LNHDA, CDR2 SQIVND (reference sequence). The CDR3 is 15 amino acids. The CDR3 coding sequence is TGTGCCAGTAGTATTGGTTTGGGCGTGAACACTGAAGCTTTCTTT. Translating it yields CASSIGLGVNTEAFF. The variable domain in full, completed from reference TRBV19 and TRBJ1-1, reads DGGITQSPKYLFRKEGQNVTLSCEQNLNHDAMYWYRQDPGQGLRLIYYSQIVNDFQKGDIAEGYSVSREKKESFPLTVTSAQKNPTAFYLCASSIGLGVNTEAFFGQGTRLTVV.

The CDR3 DNA is TGTGCCAGCAGCCCACCGGGGAACACTGAAGCTTTCTTT. It is translated as CASSPPGNTEAFF. J is TRBJ1-1 and V is TRBV7-9; D not certain. Trimming shortened V by 5 bases and J by 1 base, and 8 bases separated the two germline ends. CDR1 and CDR2 from the germline V gene are SEHNR and FQNEAQ (reference sequence). The CDR3 runs 13 residues.

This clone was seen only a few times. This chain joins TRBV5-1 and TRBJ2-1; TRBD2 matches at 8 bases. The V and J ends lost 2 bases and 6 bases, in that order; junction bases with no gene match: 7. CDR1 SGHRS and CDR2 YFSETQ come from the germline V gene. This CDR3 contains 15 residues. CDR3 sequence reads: CASSFSSGRPNEQFF. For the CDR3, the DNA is TGCGCCAGCAGCTTCTCCAGCGGGAGACCCAATGAGCAGTTCTTC.

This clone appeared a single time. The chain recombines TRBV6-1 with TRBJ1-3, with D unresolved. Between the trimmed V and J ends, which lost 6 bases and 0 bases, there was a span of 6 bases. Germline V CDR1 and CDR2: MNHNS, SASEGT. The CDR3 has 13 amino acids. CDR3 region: CASSDTSGNTIYF. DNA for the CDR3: TGTGCCAGCAGCGACACCTCTGGAAACACCATATATTTT.

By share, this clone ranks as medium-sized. The chain's CDR3 is CASRSSAGDSDEQFF. The CDR3 DNA sequence: TGTGCCAGCAGATCCTCGGCGGGAGACTCCGATGAGCAGTTCTTC. V gene TRBV6-1 combines with J gene TRBJ2-1, with TRBD2 matching over 7 bases. J gave up 8 bases and V 6 bases, and 13 bases lay outside the gene matches. This CDR3 has 15 residues. Germline V gene sequence: CDR1 MNHNS, CDR2 SASEGT.

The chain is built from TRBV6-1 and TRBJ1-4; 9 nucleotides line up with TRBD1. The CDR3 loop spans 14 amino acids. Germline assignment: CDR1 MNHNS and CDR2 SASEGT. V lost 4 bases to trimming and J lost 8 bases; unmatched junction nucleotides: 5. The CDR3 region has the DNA TGTGCCAGCAGTGCGGGACAGGGACGGGAAAAACTGTTTTTT. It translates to CASSAGQGREKLFF.

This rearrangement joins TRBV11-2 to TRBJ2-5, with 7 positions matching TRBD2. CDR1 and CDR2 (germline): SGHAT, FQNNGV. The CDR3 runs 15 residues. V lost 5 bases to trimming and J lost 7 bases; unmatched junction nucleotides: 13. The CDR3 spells CASSLQRTSGGTQYF. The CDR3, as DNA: TGTGCCAGCAGCCTCCAAAGGACTAGTGGTGGGACCCAGTACTTC. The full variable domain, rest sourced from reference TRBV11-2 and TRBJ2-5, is EAGVAQSPRYKIIEKRQSVAFWCNPISGHATLYWYQQILGQGPKLLIQFQNNGVVDDSQLPKDRFSAERLKGVDSTLKIQPAKLEDSAVYLCASSLQRTSGGTQYFGPGTRLLVL.